This T cell receptor (beta chain) emerged from a study of cytomegalovirus exposure and HLA in healthy donors. Study-level background: About 85 million unique TCRs from HLA-typed donors were held in an early release of data. Broader study findings: Reportedly, diagnosis of cytomegalovirus status by the classifier showed high specificity and sensitivity.

In the PCR, 60 Vbeta and 13 Jbeta primers were used. Only in-frame clones appear in the TCRdb table, and some are missing; sequencing was by immunoSEQ multiplex PCR. The sample consists of fewer than 200,000 clones, around 74% of them appearing once. These donors counted as nominally healthy when sampled, but unrecorded immune exposures were likely. Note on this clone: Its specificity is unknown.

Specimen: PBMCs. The source is a female donor in good health and CMV-seronegative.

CDR3 residues: CASSDRVRNGNTIYF. In DNA, the CDR3 is TGTGCCAGCAGCGACAGGGTTCGTAATGGAAACACCATATATTTT. V and J are TRBV5-8 and TRBJ1-3; 7 bases map to TRBD1. The germline V gene encodes CDR1 SGHTS and CDR2 YDEGEE. V lost 4 bases to trimming and J lost 3 bases; unmatched junction nucleotides: 7. The CDR3 loop spans 15 amino acids.